This T cell receptor (beta chain) was observed in a study of shared clonotypes between healthy human individuals. Study-level information: The composition of the donors was a couple of women and a few men aged 18 to 49. Regarding the study as a whole: Though the depth was large, rarefaction showed that sorted-subset sequencing was incomplete.

Over several immunoSEQ plates, each subset's genomic DNA was distributed in even portions. This table comes from immunoSEQ multiplex PCR, and its TCRdb copy is limited to in-frame clones, with some not included. The top ten clones hold 15% to 20% of a sample with roughly 320,000 clones, around 87% of them seen once. The CDR3 contains 16 residues. The germline CDR1 and CDR2 sequences are MNHNS and SASEGT. Trimming took 4 bases from V and 0 from J, leaving 15 bases between them. This clone was detected once. Its antigen is not known. This clonotype was obtained from a man younger than 35 in good health. The material sequenced was memory CD8+ T cells sorted from blood. Subset noted: CD45RO+ cells pooled with CCR7-negative TemRA cells. The chain carries TRBV6-1 and TRBJ1-1, with D possibly being TRBD1 (5 bases). CDR3 DNA sequence: TGTGCCAGCAGTGGATTCGGGGGACGGTTGAACACTGAAGCTTTCTTT. It specifies CASSGFGGRLNTEAFF.